Listed below are T cell receptor beta chains from one sample, sequenced in a study of CD8+ T cells in alopecia areata. Some clones are missing from TCRdb's copy, which holds only in-frame ones; the method was immunoSEQ multiplex PCR. The sample has about 190,000 clones; under 80% are singletons. The sample in question was CD4+ T cells sorted from blood, obtained at approximately week 50, from a patient treated with tofacitinib. The receptors derive from a human donor with alopecia areata. Each CDR3 is given with its conserved first and last residue. Each record gives: D gene, J gene, V gene, clone size, CDR3 protein, CDR3 DNA. The D gene is left open where the match is weak. The size entry is marked missing in some rows and otherwise reads once, few, many or a size class.

>NA|TRBJ1-5|TRBV18|NA
CASAQLVDTNQPQHF
TGTGCCAGCGCCCAGTTAGTGGACACCAATCAGCCCCAGCATTTT
>NA|TRBJ1-1|TRBV5-1|few
CASSLAPSRREQFGAFF
TGCGCCAGCAGCTTGGCCCCGAGTCGCAGGGAGCAATTTGGGGCTTTCTTT
>NA|TRBJ1-6|TRBV4-1|few
CASSPEPGPHSPLHF
TGCGCCAGCAGCCCCGAACCGGGGCCCCATTCACCCCTCCACTTT
>TRBD1|TRBJ1-5|TRBV10-3|NA
CAIRGTGDQPQHF
TGTGCCATCAGGGGGACAGGGGATCAGCCCCAGCATTTT
>TRBD1|TRBJ1-6|TRBV7-6|NA
CASSLEGDRNSPLHF
TGTGCCAGCAGCTTAGAGGGGGACAGAAATTCACCCCTCCACTTT
>NA|TRBJ2-5|TRBV29-1|NA
CSVVGRAQETQYF
TGCAGCGTTGTCGGCAGGGCTCAAGAGACCCAGTACTTC
>TRBD1|TRBJ1-2|TRBV25-1|NA
CASSDPFQGVGYTF
TGTGCCAGCAGTGATCCCTTCCAGGGGGTGGGCTACACCTTC
>NA|TRBJ2-1|TRBV4-3|few
CASSQDLSTTDSYNEQFF
TGCGCCAGCAGCCAAGATCTCTCCACGACAGACTCCTACAATGAGCAGTTCTTC
>TRBD2|TRBJ2-4|TRBV9|once
CASSVDPAGGIKNIQYF
TGTGCCAGCAGCGTAGACCCAGCGGGGGGGATCAAAAACATTCAGTACTTC
>NA|TRBJ2-7|TRBV29-1|NA
CSVDLRQGSSYEQYF
TGCAGCGTTGATTTAAGGCAGGGCTCGTCCTACGAGCAGTACTTC
>TRBD1|TRBJ2-3|TRBV5-6|NA
CASSRDRGTDTQYF
TGTGCCAGCAGCCGGGACAGAGGCACAGATACGCAGTATTTT
>TRBD2|TRBJ2-1|TRBV29-1|NA
CSVEDLAGRYNEQFF
TGCAGCGTTGAAGATTTAGCGGGAAGGTACAATGAGCAGTTCTTC
>NA|TRBJ2-5|TRBV5-1|few
CASSGSGQETQYF
TGCGCCAGCAGCGGGTCGGGCCAAGAGACCCAGTACTTC
>TRBD1|TRBJ1-2|TRBV6-5|NA
CASKGTGVVYGYTF
TGTGCCAGCAAGGGGACAGGGGTTGTCTATGGCTACACCTTC
>NA|TRBJ2-6|TRBV10-3|NA
CAISTLSRDSSGANVLTF
TGTGCCATCTCCACCCTCTCGCGGGACAGCTCTGGGGCCAACGTCCTGACTTTC
>NA|TRBJ2-5|TRBV4-1|NA
CASSQSQGETQYF
TGCGCCAGCAGCCAATCCCAGGGGGAGACCCAGTACTTC
>NA|TRBJ1-5|TRBV6-1|NA
CASSDSGNQPQHF
TGTGCCAGCAGTGACTCTGGCAATCAGCCCCAGCATTTT
>NA|TRBJ2-6|TRBV19|few
CASSSGANVLTF
TGTGCCAGTAGCTCTGGGGCCAACGTCCTGACTTTC
>NA|TRBJ2-7|TRBV10-3|NA
CAISERVSYEQYF
TGTGCCATCAGTGAGAGGGTTTCCTACGAGCAGTACTTC
>NA|TRBJ1-4|TRBV2|NA
CATQGFAGEKLFF
TGTGCCACCCAGGGTTTCGCGGGTGAAAAACTGTTTTTT
>TRBD1|TRBJ2-5|TRBV5-1|NA
CASSWGQAEETQYF
TGCGCCAGCAGCTGGGGACAGGCCGAAGAGACCCAGTACTTC
>TRBD1|TRBJ2-3|TRBV6-5|NA
CASSYSKGASMDTQYF
TGTGCCAGCAGTTACTCAAAGGGGGCGTCGATGGATACGCAGTATTTT
>NA|TRBJ1-2|TRBV5-5|NA
CASSLAGGADGYTF
TGTGCCAGCAGCTTGGCTGGGGGTGCGGATGGCTACACCTTC
>TRBD1|TRBJ2-1|TRBV4-3|NA
CASSQDPSGPGGYNEQFF
TGCGCCAGCAGCCAAGATCCTTCAGGCCCAGGGGGCTACAATGAGCAGTTCTTC
>NA|TRBJ2-4|TRBV25-1|NA
CASSEYSPGNIQYF
TGTGCCAGCAGTGAATACTCGCCGGGGAACATTCAGTACTTC
>NA|TRBJ1-6|TRBV7-6|NA
CASSGAPYNSPLHF
TGTGCCAGCAGCGGCGCCCCCTATAATTCACCCCTCCACTTT